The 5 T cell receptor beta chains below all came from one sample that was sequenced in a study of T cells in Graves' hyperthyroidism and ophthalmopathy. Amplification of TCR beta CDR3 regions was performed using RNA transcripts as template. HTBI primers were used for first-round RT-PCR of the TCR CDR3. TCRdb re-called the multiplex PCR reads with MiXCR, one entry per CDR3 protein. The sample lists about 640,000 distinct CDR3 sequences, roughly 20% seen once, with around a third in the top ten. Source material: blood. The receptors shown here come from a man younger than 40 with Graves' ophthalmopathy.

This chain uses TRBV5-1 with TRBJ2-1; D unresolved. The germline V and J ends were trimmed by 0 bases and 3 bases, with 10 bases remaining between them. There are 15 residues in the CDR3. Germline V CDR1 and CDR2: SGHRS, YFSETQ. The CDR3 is CASSLDTNSYNEQFF. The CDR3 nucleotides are TGCGCCAGCAGCTTGGACACTAACAGCTACAATGAGCAGTTCTTC.

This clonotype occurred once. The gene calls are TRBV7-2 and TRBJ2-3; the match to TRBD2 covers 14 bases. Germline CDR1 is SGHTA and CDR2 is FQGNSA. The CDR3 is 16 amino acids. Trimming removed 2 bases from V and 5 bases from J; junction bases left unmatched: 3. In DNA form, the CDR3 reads TGTGCCAGCAGCTTACAGGGGACTAGCGGGAGAGATACGCAGTATTTT. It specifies CASSLQGTSGRDTQYF.

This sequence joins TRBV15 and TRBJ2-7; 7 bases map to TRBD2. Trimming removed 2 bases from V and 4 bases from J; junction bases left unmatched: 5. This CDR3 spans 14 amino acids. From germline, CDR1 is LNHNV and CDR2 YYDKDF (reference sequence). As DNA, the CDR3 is TGTGCCACCAGCAGATACGGACTAGTGTACGAGCAGTACTTC. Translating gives CATSRYGLVYEQYF.

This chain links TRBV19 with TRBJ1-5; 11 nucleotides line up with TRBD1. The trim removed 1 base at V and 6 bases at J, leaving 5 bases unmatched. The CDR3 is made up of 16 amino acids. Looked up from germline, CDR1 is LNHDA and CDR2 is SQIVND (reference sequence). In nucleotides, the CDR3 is TGTGCCAGTAGTATAGTAGGACAGGGGGCTGTTCAGCCCCAGCATTTT. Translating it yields CASSIVGQGAVQPQHF.

The CDR3 DNA reads TGTGCCATCAGTGACAGCGGGACTAGCACAGATACGCAGTATTTT. Translating it yields CAISDSGTSTDTQYF. The V call is TRBV10-3, the J call TRBJ2-3; 7 nucleotides line up with TRBD2. The length of the CDR3 is 15 residues. V was pared by 3 bases and J by 0 bases, with 3 bases of the junction left unmatched. Looked up from germline, CDR1 is ENHRY and CDR2 is SYGVKD.